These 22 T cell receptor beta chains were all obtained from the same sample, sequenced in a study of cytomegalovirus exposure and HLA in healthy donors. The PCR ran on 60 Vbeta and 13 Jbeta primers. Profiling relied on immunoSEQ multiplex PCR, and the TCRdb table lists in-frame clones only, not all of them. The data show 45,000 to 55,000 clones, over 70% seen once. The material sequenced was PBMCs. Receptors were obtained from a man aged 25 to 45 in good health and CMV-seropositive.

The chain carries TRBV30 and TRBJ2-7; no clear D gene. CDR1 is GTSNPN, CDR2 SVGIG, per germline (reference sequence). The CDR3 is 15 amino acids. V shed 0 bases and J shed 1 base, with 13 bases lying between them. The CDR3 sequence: CAWSVLSDSSYEQYF. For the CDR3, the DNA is TGTGCCTGGAGTGTACTCTCCGACTCGTCCTACGAGCAGTACTTC.

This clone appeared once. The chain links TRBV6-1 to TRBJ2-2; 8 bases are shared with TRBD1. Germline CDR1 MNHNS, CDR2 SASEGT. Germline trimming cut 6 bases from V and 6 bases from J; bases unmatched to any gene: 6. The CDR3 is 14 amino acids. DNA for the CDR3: TGTGCCAGCAGACAGGGGGAGAAACCCGGGGAGCTGTTTTTT. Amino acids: CASRQGEKPGELFF.

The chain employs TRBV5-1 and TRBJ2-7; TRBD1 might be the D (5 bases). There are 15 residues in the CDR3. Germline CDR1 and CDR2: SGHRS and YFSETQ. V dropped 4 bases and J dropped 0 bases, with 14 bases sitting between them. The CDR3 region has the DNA TGCGCCAGCAGCCTCACAGGCGGAACCTCCTACGAGCAGTACTTC. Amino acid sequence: CASSLTGGTSYEQYF.

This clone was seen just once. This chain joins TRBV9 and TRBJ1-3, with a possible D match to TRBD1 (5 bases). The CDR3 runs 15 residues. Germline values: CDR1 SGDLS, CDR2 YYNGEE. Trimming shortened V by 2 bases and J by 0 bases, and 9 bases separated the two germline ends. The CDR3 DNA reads TGTGCCAGCAGCGTCCAGGGCCTCTCTGGAAACACCATATATTTT. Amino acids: CASSVQGLSGNTIYF. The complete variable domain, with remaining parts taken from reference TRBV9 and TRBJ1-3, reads DSGVTQTPKHLITATGQRVTLRCSPRSGDLSVYWYQQSLDQGLQFLIQYYNGEERAKGNILERFSAQQFPDLHSELNLSSLELGDSALYFCASSVQGLSGNTIYFGEGSWLTVV.

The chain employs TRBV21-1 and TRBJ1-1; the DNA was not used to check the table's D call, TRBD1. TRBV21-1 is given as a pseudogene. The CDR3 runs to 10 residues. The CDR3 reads CASSGLRAFF. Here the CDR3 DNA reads TGTGCCAGCAGCGGGCTTAGGGCTTTCTTT.

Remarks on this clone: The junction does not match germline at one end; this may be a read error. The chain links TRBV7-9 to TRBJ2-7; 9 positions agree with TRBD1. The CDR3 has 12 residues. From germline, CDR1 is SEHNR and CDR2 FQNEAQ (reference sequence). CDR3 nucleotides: TGTTCCAGCAAACGACAGGGGGGTGAGCAGTACTTC. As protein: CSSKRQGGEQYF.

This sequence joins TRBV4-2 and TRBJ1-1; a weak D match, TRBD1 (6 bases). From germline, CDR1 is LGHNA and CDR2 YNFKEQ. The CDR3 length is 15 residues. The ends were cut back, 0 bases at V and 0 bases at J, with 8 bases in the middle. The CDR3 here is CASSQDRGLNTEAFF. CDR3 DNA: TGTGCCAGCAGCCAAGACAGGGGCCTGAACACTGAAGCTTTCTTT.

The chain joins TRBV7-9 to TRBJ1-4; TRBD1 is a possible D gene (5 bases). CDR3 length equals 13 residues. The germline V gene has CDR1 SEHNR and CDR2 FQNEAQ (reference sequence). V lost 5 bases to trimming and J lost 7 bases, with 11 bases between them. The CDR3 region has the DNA TGTGCCAGCAGCGCCACAAGGGGTGAAAAACTGTTTTTT. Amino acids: CASSATRGEKLFF.

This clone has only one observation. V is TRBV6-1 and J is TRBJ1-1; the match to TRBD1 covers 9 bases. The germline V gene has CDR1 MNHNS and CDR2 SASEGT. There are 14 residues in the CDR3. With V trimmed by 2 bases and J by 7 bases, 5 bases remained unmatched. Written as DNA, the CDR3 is TGTGCCAGCAGTGAATTACAGGGGGCCGGTGAAGCTTTCTTT. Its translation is CASSELQGAGEAFF.

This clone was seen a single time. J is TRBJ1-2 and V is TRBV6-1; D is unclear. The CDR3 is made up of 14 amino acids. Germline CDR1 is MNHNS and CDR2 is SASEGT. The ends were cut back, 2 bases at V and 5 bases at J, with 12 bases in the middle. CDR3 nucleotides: TGTGCCAGCAGTGAACCGGCGGTAAGGTATGGCTACACCTTC. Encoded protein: CASSEPAVRYGYTF.

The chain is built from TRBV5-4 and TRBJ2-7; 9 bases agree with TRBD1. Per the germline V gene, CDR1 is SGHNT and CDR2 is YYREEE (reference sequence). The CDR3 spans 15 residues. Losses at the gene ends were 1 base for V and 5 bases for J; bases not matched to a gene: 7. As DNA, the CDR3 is TGTGCCAGCAGCTTGATAGGGACAGGGAGTAACGAGCAGTACTTC. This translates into CASSLIGTGSNEQYF.

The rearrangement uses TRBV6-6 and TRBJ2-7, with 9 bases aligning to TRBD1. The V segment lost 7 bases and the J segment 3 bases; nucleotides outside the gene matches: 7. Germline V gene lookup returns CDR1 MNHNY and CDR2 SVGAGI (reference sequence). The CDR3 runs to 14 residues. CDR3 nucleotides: TGTGCCAGCAACGAACCGGGACAGGGCTACGAGCAGTACTTC. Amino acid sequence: CASNEPGQGYEQYF.

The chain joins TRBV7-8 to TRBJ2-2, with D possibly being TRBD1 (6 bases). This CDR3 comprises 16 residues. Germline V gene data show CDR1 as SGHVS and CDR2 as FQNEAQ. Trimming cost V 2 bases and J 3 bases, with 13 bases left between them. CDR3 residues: CASSLSGQRYTGELFF. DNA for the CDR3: TGTGCCAGCAGCTTATCCGGACAGAGATACACCGGGGAGCTGTTTTTT.

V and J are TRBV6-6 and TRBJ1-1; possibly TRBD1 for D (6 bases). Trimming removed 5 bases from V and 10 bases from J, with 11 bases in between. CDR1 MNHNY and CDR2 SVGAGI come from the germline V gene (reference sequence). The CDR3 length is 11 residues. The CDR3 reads CASSTQGRAFF. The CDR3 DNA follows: TGTGCCAGCAGTACACAGGGAAGAGCTTTCTTT.

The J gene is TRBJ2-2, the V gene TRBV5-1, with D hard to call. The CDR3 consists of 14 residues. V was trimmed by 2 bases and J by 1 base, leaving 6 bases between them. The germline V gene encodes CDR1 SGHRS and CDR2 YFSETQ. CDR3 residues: CASSFGGNTGELFF. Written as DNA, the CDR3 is TGCGCCAGCAGCTTCGGCGGGAACACCGGGGAGCTGTTTTTT.

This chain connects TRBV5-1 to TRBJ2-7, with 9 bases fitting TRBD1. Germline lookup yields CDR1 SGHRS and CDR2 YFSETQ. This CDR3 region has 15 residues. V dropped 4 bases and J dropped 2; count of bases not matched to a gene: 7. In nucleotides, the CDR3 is TGCGCCAGCAGCCCCCCCCGGACAGGGGCCTACGAGCAGTACTTC. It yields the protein CASSPPRTGAYEQYF.

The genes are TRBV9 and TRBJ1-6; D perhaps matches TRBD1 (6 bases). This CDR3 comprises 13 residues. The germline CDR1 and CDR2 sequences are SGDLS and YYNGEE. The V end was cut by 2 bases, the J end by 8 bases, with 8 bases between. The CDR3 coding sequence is TGTGCCAGCAGCGTCCCAGGGGATTCACCCCTCCACTTT. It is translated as CASSVPGDSPLHF.

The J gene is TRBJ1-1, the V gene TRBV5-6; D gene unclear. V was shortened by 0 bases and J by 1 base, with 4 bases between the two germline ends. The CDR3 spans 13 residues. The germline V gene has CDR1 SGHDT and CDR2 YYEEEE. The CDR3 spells CASSLAKNTEAFF. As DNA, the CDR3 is TGTGCCAGCAGCTTGGCCAAGAACACTGAAGCTTTCTTT.

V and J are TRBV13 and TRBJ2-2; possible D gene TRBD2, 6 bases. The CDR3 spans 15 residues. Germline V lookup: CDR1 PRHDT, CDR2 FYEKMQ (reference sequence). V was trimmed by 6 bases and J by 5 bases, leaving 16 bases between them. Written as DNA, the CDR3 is TGTGCCAGCAGAGGGGAGGCGAGGGAGACCGGGGAGCTGTTTTTT. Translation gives CASRGEARETGELFF.

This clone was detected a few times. CDR3 nucleotides: TGTGCCATCAGCGAAACAGGGACCTTTGGGGAAAAACTGTTTTTT. Amino acid sequence: CAISETGTFGEKLFF. The rearrangement joins TRBV10-3 to TRBJ1-4; D is perhaps TRBD1 (6 bases). The V end was cut by 6 bases, the J end by 8 bases, with 19 bases between. CDR1 is ENHRY, CDR2 SYGVKD, per germline. The CDR3 runs 15 residues.

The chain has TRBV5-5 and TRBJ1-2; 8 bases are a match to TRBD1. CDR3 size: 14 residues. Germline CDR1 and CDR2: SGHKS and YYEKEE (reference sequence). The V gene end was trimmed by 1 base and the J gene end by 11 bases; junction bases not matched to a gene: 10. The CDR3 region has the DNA TGTGCCAGCAGCTTGAGGGGACAGGATGTTGGTTACACCTTC. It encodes CASSLRGQDVGYTF.

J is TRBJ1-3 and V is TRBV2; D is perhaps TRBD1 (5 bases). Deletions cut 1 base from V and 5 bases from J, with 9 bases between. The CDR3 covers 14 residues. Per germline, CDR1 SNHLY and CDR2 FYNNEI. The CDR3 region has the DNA TGTGCCAGCAGTGAAGTAGGGGCGAGAAACACCATATATTTT. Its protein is CASSEVGARNTIYF.